A single sample is the source of the 17 T cell receptor beta chains below, sequenced in a study of blood T cell repertoires in COVID-19. TCRdb's table, derived via immunoSEQ multiplex PCR, lists solely in-frame clones and lacks some. The sample yields hundreds of thousands of clones, about 80% seen once. Sequenced material: peripheral blood. The receptor source for this set is a man aged 80 or over with acute or convalescent COVID-19.

V usage is TRBV11-2 and J usage is TRBJ2-7, with 8 positions matching TRBD2. Germline V gives CDR1 SGHAT, CDR2 FQNNGV. The V and J ends lost 6 bases and 1 base, in that order; junction bases with no gene match: 14. This CDR3 is built from 17 residues. The CDR3: CASRGLGPAGGSYEQYF. CDR3 nucleotides: TGTGCCAGCAGAGGGCTAGGTCCCGCGGGAGGTTCCTACGAGCAGTACTTC.

The V call is TRBV18, the J call TRBJ2-5, with D perhaps TRBD1 (6 bases). Germline-derived CDR1 and CDR2 are KGHSH and LQKENI. V lost 1 base and J lost 4, with 7 bases in between. The CDR3 totals 13 residues. Here the CDR3 DNA reads TGTGCCAGCTCACCACAGGGGGTAGAGACCCAGTACTTC. Residues: CASSPQGVETQYF.

The rearrangement uses TRBV30 and TRBJ2-4; no reliable D call. V was clipped by 2 bases and J by 0 bases, with 5 bases between them. Germline CDR1 and CDR2: GTSNPN and SVGIG (reference sequence). The CDR3 loop spans 13 amino acids. The CDR3 DNA reads TGTGCCTGGAGTTCGTTAGCCAAAAACATTCAGTACTTC. Translation: CAWSSLAKNIQYF. The variable domain in full, completed from reference TRBV30 and TRBJ2-4, reads SQTIHQWPATLVQPVGSPLSLECTVEGTSNPNLYWYRQAAGRGLQLLFYSVGIGQISSEVPQNLSASRPQDRQFILSSKKLLLSDSGFYLCAWSSLAKNIQYFGAGTRLSVL.

The rearrangement joins TRBV5-1 to TRBJ1-1, with 7 positions matching TRBD1. CDR1 SGHRS and CDR2 YFSETQ come from the germline V gene. Trimming at V came to 0 bases and at J to 8 bases, leaving 10 bases not matched to a gene. The CDR3 length is 15 residues. As DNA, the CDR3 is TGCGCCAGCAGCTTGGGGGACAGTGGCCCCTCAGAAGCTTTCTTT. This sequence encodes CASSLGDSGPSEAFF.

The rearrangement joins TRBV12-2 to TRBJ1-1. TRBV12-2 represents a pseudogene. This CDR3 spans 17 amino acids. The CDR3, as DNA: TGTGCAAGTCGCTTTCCCCGGGACCGTCGGGGGGTCACTGAAGCTTTCTTT. Protein: CASRFPRDRRGVTEAFF.

The genes are TRBV27 and TRBJ2-7; weak D call: TRBD1 (5 bases). V gave up 6 bases and J gave up 1 base, with 10 bases separating them. The CDR3 has 13 residues. CDR1 MNHEY and CDR2 SMNVEV come from the germline V gene (reference sequence). This chain's CDR3 is CASRGLSSYEQYF. CDR3 bases: TGTGCCAGCAGGGGGCTATCGTCCTACGAGCAGTACTTC.

The V call is TRBV11-2, the J call TRBJ2-1, with TRBD2 matching 10 bases. CDR3 size: 17 residues. V lost 5 bases to trimming and J lost 4 bases; unmatched junction nucleotides: 11. CDR1 SGHAT and CDR2 FQNNGV come from the germline V gene. The CDR3: CASSRLPGLALYNEQFF. The CDR3 nucleotides read TGTGCCAGCAGCCGCCTCCCGGGACTAGCGCTGTACAATGAGCAGTTCTTC.

In its sample, this clone was seen once. This chain links TRBV7-6 with TRBJ2-7; 9 nucleotides match TRBD1. This CDR3 contains 14 residues. CDR1 and CDR2 (germline): SGHVS, FNYEAQ. Germline trimming cut 4 bases from V and 4 bases from J; bases unmatched to any gene: 5. The CDR3 is CASSSWDRAYEQYF. The CDR3 DNA sequence: TGTGCCAGCAGCTCTTGGGACAGGGCGTACGAGCAGTACTTC.

The genes are TRBV5-6 and TRBJ1-3; possible D gene TRBD1, 6 bases. The V end was cut by 2 bases, the J end by 0 bases, with 12 bases between. CDR1 is SGHDT, CDR2 YYEEEE, per germline. The CDR3 has 16 residues. The CDR3 here is CASSFVTGRSGNTIYF. CDR3 nucleotides: TGTGCCAGCAGCTTTGTGACAGGACGCTCTGGAAACACCATATATTTT. Filled out from reference TRBV5-6 and TRBJ1-3, the complete variable domain reads DAGVTQSPTHLIKTRGQQVTLRCSPKSGHDTVSWYQQALGQGPQFIFQYYEEEERQRGNFPDRFSGHQFPNYSSELNVNALLLGDSALYLCASSFVTGRSGNTIYFGEGSWLTVV.

This chain joins TRBV7-9 and TRBJ1-1; TRBD1 matches 8 bases. The V gene's germline CDR1 is SEHNR and CDR2 FQNEAQ (reference sequence). Trimming took 4 bases from V and 7 from J; bases not matched to a gene: 5. This CDR3 is built from 13 residues. CDR3 in amino acids: CASSSSGTGEAFF. The CDR3 DNA sequence: TGTGCCAGCAGCTCCTCCGGGACAGGTGAAGCTTTCTTT. Full variable domain (missing parts from reference TRBV7-9 and TRBJ1-1): DTGVSQNPRHKITKRGQNVTFRCDPISEHNRLYWYRQTLGQGPEFLTYFQNEAQLEKSRLLSDRFSAERPKGSFSTLEIQRTEQGDSAMYLCASSSSGTGEAFFGQGTRLTVV.

The table lists this clone with a count of one. The rearrangement joins TRBV5-1 to TRBJ1-2; TRBD1 is a possible D gene (5 bases). Germline V lookup: CDR1 SGHRS, CDR2 YFSETQ. Trimming removed 0 bases from V and 0 bases from J, with 6 bases in between. The CDR3 runs to 14 residues. The DNA of the CDR3 is TGCGCCAGCAGCTTGGAGGGGTCTAACTATGGCTACACCTTC. Encoded protein: CASSLEGSNYGYTF.

The V gene is TRBV20-1, the J gene TRBJ1-4; D gene ambiguous. Germline CDR1 DFQATT, CDR2 SNEGSKA (reference sequence). V lost 3 bases, J lost 0 bases, and 8 bases lay in between. The CDR3 is made up of 14 amino acids. The CDR3 nucleotides are TGCAGTGCTAGTCGGAGTGCAACTAATGAAAAACTGTTTTTT. Its protein product is CSASRSATNEKLFF.

The V call is TRBV6-5, the J call TRBJ2-7; 9 nucleotides agree with TRBD1. The germline V gene has CDR1 MNHEY and CDR2 SVGAGI. V lost 6 bases to trimming and J lost 3 bases; unmatched junction nucleotides: 9. This CDR3 has 15 residues. In DNA, the CDR3 is TGTGCCAGCAGGATGGACTTGACAGGGGGCTACGAGCAGTACTTC. Protein sequence: CASRMDLTGGYEQYF.

V is TRBV28 and J is TRBJ1-5; TRBD1 might be the D (6 bases). Deletions cut 5 bases from V and 6 bases from J, with 23 bases between. Germline V lookup: CDR1 MDHEN, CDR2 SYDVKM. This CDR3 contains 17 residues. The CDR3 loop is CASSPPFPGTRTQPQHF. As DNA, the CDR3 is TGTGCCAGCAGTCCCCCTTTCCCAGGGACACGGACTCAGCCCCAGCATTTT.

This clone has only a few counts. The V call is TRBV14, the J call TRBJ2-2; perhaps TRBD1 as D (6 bases). Trimming cost V 4 bases and J 7 bases, with 19 bases left between them. The CDR3 is 16 amino acids. The germline gives CDR1 SGHDN, CDR2 FVKESK. The CDR3 DNA sequence: TGTGCCAGCAGCCTCCGGTGGGGGCTGGTGGGCGGGGAGCTGTTTTTT. Translation gives CASSLRWGLVGGELFF.

The CDR3 reads CASSPQTGRYNEQFF. CDR3 nucleotide sequence: TGTGCCAGCAGCCCTCAGACAGGGAGGTACAATGAGCAGTTCTTC. The chain recombines TRBV7-7 with TRBJ2-1, with D possibly TRBD1 on 7 matching bases. Germline V gene lookup returns CDR1 SSHAT and CDR2 FNYEAQ (reference sequence). This CDR3 contains 15 residues. V gave up 5 bases and J gave up 4 bases, with 15 bases separating them. Full variable domain (rest looked up from reference TRBV7-7 and TRBJ2-1): GAGVSQSPRYKVTKRGQDVTLRCDPISSHATLYWYQQALGQGPEFLTYFNYEAQPDKSGLPSDRFSAERPEGSISTLTIQRTEQRDSAMYRCASSPQTGRYNEQFFGPGTRLTVL.

The rearrangement uses TRBV20-1 and TRBJ2-7; 16 nucleotides match TRBD2. J lost 2 bases, V lost 3 bases, and 16 bases had no gene match. CDR3 length: 20 residues. Germline CDR1 DFQATT, CDR2 SNEGSKA (reference sequence). In nucleotides, the CDR3 is TGCAGTGCTAGTGGGATCTGGGGGACTAGCGGGAGGGGTTCACCCTACGAGCAGTACTTC. Protein sequence: CSASGIWGTSGRGSPYEQYF.